Sequencing of this TCR beta chain was carried out in a study of blood T cell repertoires in COVID-19. Study-level information: COVID-19 samples collected from the United States, Italy and Spain covered acute and convalescent phases. T cells, B-cell-depleted T cells, or PBMCs provided the cDNA or gDNA that served as material.

This clone was picked up a small number of times. As processed by the authors: Amplification of reference gene primers was used by the study to estimate nucleated cell counts. Sequencing was performed with immunoSEQ multiplex PCR; in TCRdb, only in-frame clones are kept and a portion is missing. V, J and clone size were drawn from that table, and D and trimming were deduced from the DNA. The sample contains 150,000 to 200,000 clones, more than 80% of which appear only once. The specimen sequenced was peripheral blood. This receptor was taken from a woman aged 60 to 75 with acute or convalescent COVID-19.

CDR3 loop: CASSYGQGNHNEQFF. In DNA, the CDR3 is TGTGCCAGCAGCTACGGACAGGGGAATCACAATGAGCAGTTCTTC. This chain connects TRBV5-8 to TRBJ2-1; 9 bases align to TRBD1. The CDR3 runs to 15 residues. V was pared by 3 bases and J by 5 bases, with 6 bases of the junction left unmatched. In germline, CDR1 is SGHTS, CDR2 YDEGEE.